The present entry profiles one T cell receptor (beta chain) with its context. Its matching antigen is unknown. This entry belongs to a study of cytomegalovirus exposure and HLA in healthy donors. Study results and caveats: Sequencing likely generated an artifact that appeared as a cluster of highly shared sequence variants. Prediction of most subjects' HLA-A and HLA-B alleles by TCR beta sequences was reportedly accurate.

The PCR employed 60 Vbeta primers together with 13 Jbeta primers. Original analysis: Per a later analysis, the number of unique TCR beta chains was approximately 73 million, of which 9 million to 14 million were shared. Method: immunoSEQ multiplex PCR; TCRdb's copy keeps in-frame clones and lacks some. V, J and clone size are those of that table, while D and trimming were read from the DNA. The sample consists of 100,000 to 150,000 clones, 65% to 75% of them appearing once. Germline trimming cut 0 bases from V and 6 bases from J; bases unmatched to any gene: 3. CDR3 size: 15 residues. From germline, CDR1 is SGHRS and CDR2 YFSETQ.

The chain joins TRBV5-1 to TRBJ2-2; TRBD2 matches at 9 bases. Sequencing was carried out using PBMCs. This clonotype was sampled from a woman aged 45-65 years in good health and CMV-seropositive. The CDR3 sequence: CASSLGSSGAGELFF. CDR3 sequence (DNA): TGCGCCAGCAGCTTGGGTTCTAGCGGGGCCGGGGAGCTGTTTTTT.